This T cell receptor beta chain stems from a study of shared clonotypes between healthy human individuals. Study as a whole: Used for every donor were three CD4 naive, three CD4 memory, two CD8 naive and one CD8 memory plate.

On this clone itself: No antigen is known for it.

Only Caucasian adults living in Nashville, Tennessee made up the donor group. Subsets obtained from CD4+ cells comprised CD45RA+ naive and CD45RA-negative memory cells. Regarding the study as a whole: The genetic and exposure-history diversity represented was limited by few donors.

Germline CDR1 is MDHEN and CDR2 is SYDVKM. The CDR3 is made up of 14 amino acids. The V and J ends lost 4 bases and 8 bases respectively, with 17 bases between them. Profiling relied on immunoSEQ multiplex PCR, and the TCRdb table lists in-frame clones only, not all of them. The sample contains about 680,000 clones, around 72% of which appear only once. Sequenced sample: memory CD4+ T cells sorted from blood. Documented subset: CD45RA-negative fraction. The chain employs TRBV28 and TRBJ1-2, with a tentative D call TRBD1 (5 bases). The clonotype was recovered from a woman aged 25 to 39 in good health. The CDR3 bases are TGTGCCAGCAGTTCGACCGGGACGCAACGGGGCTACACCTTC. It codes for CASSSTGTQRGYTF.